This is a list of T cell receptor beta chains from one sample in a study of T cell responses to AZD1222 COVID-19 vaccine. TCRdb keeps only in-frame clones here, not all; method: immunoSEQ multiplex PCR. This table has approximately 140,000 clones, approximately 91% appearing once. The material sequenced was peripheral blood, taken 28 days after the second AZD1222 dose. The source of these receptors is an adult who received the AZD1222 COVID-19 vaccine. The CDR3 runs from the conserved cysteine through the conserved F or W. D genes are given only for firm matches. Expanded clones are given a class, and other clones once, few, many or no size at all.

TRBV30	TRBD1	-	TRBJ1-2	12	CALDRDGYGYTF	TGTGCCTTAGACAGGGACGGCTATGGCTACACCTTC
TRBV2	-	-	TRBJ1-4	14	CASSRGQGNEKLFF	TGTGCCAGCAGTCGGGGCCAGGGTAATGAAAAACTGTTTTTT
TRBV6-2/TRBV6-3	-	-	TRBJ2-1	16	CASSPPEQGAYNEQFF	TGTGCCAGCAGTCCCCCCGAGCAGGGCGCGTACAATGAGCAGTTCTTC
TRBV6-5	-	-	TRBJ1-2	12	CASITGAYGYTF	TGTGCCAGCATCACAGGTGCGTATGGCTACACCTTC
TRBV7-3	-	-	TRBJ2-5	13	CASSLWERETQYF	TGTGCCAGCAGCCTGTGGGAACGGGAGACCCAGTACTTC
TRBV19	-	-	TRBJ2-7	14	CASSITGTSYEQYF	TGTGCCAGTAGTATCACAGGGACGTCCTACGAGCAGTACTTC
TRBV16	-	few	TRBJ2-3	15	CASSGSQEITDTQYF	TGTGCCAGCAGCGGATCACAGGAGATCACAGATACGCAGTATTTT
TRBV29-1	-	-	TRBJ2-5	11	CSVSRQETQYF	TGCAGCGTTAGCCGACAAGAGACCCAGTACTTC
TRBV7-2	TRBD1	-	TRBJ1-2	16	CASSRTSTGGAGGYTF	TGTGCCAGCAGCCGGACAAGTACAGGGGGCGCTGGTGGCTACACCTTC
TRBV19	-	-	TRBJ1-1	13	CASSPFMNTEAFF	TGTGCCAGTAGCCCGTTCATGAACACTGAAGCTTTCTTT
TRBV4-1	TRBD1	-	TRBJ2-2	15	CASSQGTGNTGELFF	TGCGCCAGCAGCCAAGGGACAGGGAACACCGGGGAGCTGTTTTTT
TRBV9	-	-	TRBJ1-2	13	CASSVGDNYGYTF	TGTGCCAGCAGCGTAGGGGATAACTATGGCTACACCTTC
TRBV4-3	TRBD1	-	TRBJ2-2	16	CASSQRAGGNTGELFF	TGCGCCAGCAGCCAAAGGGCAGGGGGAAACACCGGGGAGCTGTTTTTT
TRBV27	TRBD1	-	TRBJ1-1	13	CASSGQGNTEAFF	TGTGCCAGCAGTGGACAGGGGAACACTGAAGCTTTCTTT
TRBV5-8	TRBD2	-	TRBJ2-3	16	CASSPGAGARGDTQYF	TGTGCCAGCAGCCCGGGAGCGGGAGCTCGGGGAGATACGCAGTATTTT
TRBV7-2	TRBD1	-	TRBJ1-1	16	CASSLYTTGAFTEAFF	TGTGCCAGCAGCTTATACACGACAGGGGCATTCACTGAAGCTTTCTTT
TRBV11-3	-	-	TRBJ1-1	13	CASSLPTNTEAFF	TGTGCCAGCAGCCTACCGACGAACACTGAAGCTTTCTTT
TRBV6-5	-	-	TRBJ1-3	15	CASQGWVVGGNTIYF	TGTGCCAGCCAGGGGTGGGTGGTCGGTGGAAACACCATATATTTT
TRBV6-2/TRBV6-3	-	-	TRBJ1-1	13	CASSPGLNTEAFF	TGTGCCAGCAGTCCGGGCCTGAACACTGAAGCTTTCTTT
TRBV5-6	TRBD1	once	TRBJ1-4	14	CASSPGQGNEKLFF	TGTGCCAGCAGCCCGGGACAGGGGAATGAAAAACTGTTTTTT
TRBV4-1	-	-	TRBJ1-1	16	CASSPSPGTMNTEAFF	TGCGCCAGCAGCCCCTCCCCAGGGACCATGAACACTGAAGCTTTCTTT
TRBV10-3	-	-	TRBJ2-1	15	CAISDLVDSYNEQFF	TGTGCCATCAGTGATCTGGTCGACTCCTACAATGAGCAGTTCTTC
TRBV5-1	-	-	TRBJ1-2	14	CASSLLETNYGYTF	TGCGCCAGCAGCTTACTAGAGACTAACTATGGCTACACCTTC
TRBV6-5	-	once	TRBJ1-2	14	CASSPAGTHYGYTF	TGTGCCAGCAGTCCAGCGGGGACGCACTATGGCTACACCTTC
TRBV4-3	-	-	TRBJ2-1	16	CASSQVAGSSYNEQFF	TGCGCCAGCAGCCAAGTGGCGGGGAGCTCCTACAATGAGCAGTTCTTC
TRBV5-6	-	once	TRBJ2-6	15	CASLPRRSGANVLTF	TGTGCCAGCCTCCCACGGCGCTCTGGGGCCAACGTCCTGACTTTC
TRBV7-2	-	-	TRBJ1-4	15	CASSSYSATNEKLFF	TGTGCCAGCAGCTCATACAGCGCAACTAATGAAAAACTGTTTTTT
TRBV29-1	-	-	TRBJ2-1	14	CSVELGLGGNEQFF	TGCAGCGTTGAATTGGGTCTCGGGGGCAATGAGCAGTTCTTC
TRBV7-9	-	-	TRBJ2-5	13	CASSVRGLETQYF	TGTGCCAGCAGCGTCAGGGGTTTGGAGACCCAGTACTTC
TRBV5-4	TRBD1	-	TRBJ1-2	15	CASSGWDRANYGYTF	TGTGCCAGCAGCGGGTGGGACAGAGCTAACTATGGCTACACCTTC
TRBV6-5	TRBD1	-	TRBJ1-4	15	CASTHTSGQNEKLFF	TGTGCCAGCACCCATACGTCGGGACAGAATGAAAAACTGTTTTTT
TRBV12-5	-	-	TRBJ2-2	15	CASGQDRVNTGELFF	TGTGCTAGTGGTCAGGACAGAGTGAACACCGGGGAGCTGTTTTTT
TRBV19	-	-	TRBJ1-2	13	CASSMIVRDNYTF	TGTGCCAGTAGTATGATAGTCCGGGACAACTACACCTTC
TRBV18	TRBD1	-	TRBJ1-4	18	CASSSAQPGGARREKLFF	TGTGCCAGCTCCTCCGCGCAGCCAGGGGGCGCGAGGAGGGAAAAACTGTTTTTT
TRBV3-1/TRBV3-2	-	-	TRBJ1-2	15	CASSQDLGRRSGYTF	TGTGCCAGCAGCCAAGATCTGGGCAGGAGGAGTGGCTACACCTTC